Listed here are 22 T cell receptor beta chains from one sample, sequenced in a study of shared clonotypes between healthy human individuals. TCRdb's copy holds only in-frame clones and misses some; the assay was immunoSEQ multiplex PCR. The table records about 300,000 clones, approximately 74% of them present only once. Material: memory CD4+ T cells sorted from blood. Sample subset: CD45RA-negative fraction. The receptor set was obtained from a young man in good health.

The J gene is TRBJ2-1, the V gene TRBV27, with TRBD2 as a possible D gene (5 bases). The CDR3 length is 15 residues. Trimming took 3 bases from V and 5 from J, leaving 14 bases between them. CDR1 and CDR2 (germline): MNHEY, SMNVEV (reference sequence). CDR3 protein: CASSFSGGQNNEQFF. CDR3 bases: TGTGCCAGCAGTTTTTCAGGAGGCCAGAACAATGAGCAGTTCTTC.

The gene calls are TRBV14 and TRBJ1-1; 10 positions match TRBD1. Germline V CDR1 and CDR2: SGHDN, FVKESK. With V trimmed by 4 bases and J by 6 bases, 11 bases remained unmatched. The CDR3 extends over 16 amino acids. The CDR3 spells CASSPTGGGKVAEAFF. CDR3 sequence (DNA): TGTGCCAGCAGCCCGACAGGGGGCGGAAAAGTAGCTGAAGCTTTCTTT. Complete variable domain (other parts from reference TRBV14 and TRBJ1-1): EAGVTQFPSHSVIEKGQTVTLRCDPISGHDNLYWYRRVMGKEIKFLLHFVKESKQDESGMPNNRFLAERTGGTYSTLKVQPAELEDSGVYFCASSPTGGGKVAEAFFGQGTRLTVV.

V gene TRBV7-2 combines with J gene TRBJ2-3; D ambiguous. The CDR3 has 13 amino acids. V lost 2 bases and J 1 base, leaving 4 bases between the germline ends. CDR1 and CDR2 from the germline V gene are SGHTA and FQGNSA. The CDR3 region is CASSLLRTDTQYF. The CDR3 nucleotides are TGTGCCAGCAGCTTATTACGCACAGATACGCAGTATTTT.

This clone occurred once. The CDR3 protein is CASRGEQGWNQPQHF. The DNA of the CDR3 is TGTGCCAGTAGGGGAGAACAGGGTTGGAATCAGCCCCAGCATTTT. The chain carries TRBV19 and TRBJ1-5, with D possibly matching TRBD1 (6 bases). CDR3 length: 15 residues. The germline gives CDR1 LNHDA, CDR2 SQIVND (reference sequence). V lost 6 bases and J 4 bases, leaving 16 bases between the germline ends.

The chain is built from TRBV5-4 and TRBJ2-7; 7 positions match TRBD2. This CDR3 has 16 residues. Germline V gene sequence: CDR1 SGHNT, CDR2 YYREEE (reference sequence). The V gene end was trimmed by 4 bases and the J gene end by 3 bases; junction bases not matched to a gene: 13. CDR3 nucleotide sequence: TGTGCCAGCAGCCAACTAACTAGCGCGAGCTACTACGAGCAGTACTTC. Translated: CASSQLTSASYYEQYF.

V gene TRBV7-2 combines with J gene TRBJ2-1; D might be TRBD2 (5 bases). V gave up 3 bases and J gave up 1 base, with 10 bases separating them. Looked up from germline, CDR1 is SGHTA and CDR2 is FQGNSA. The CDR3 covers 15 residues. The CDR3 loop reads CASSLSSTSYNEQFF. The DNA for the CDR3 is TGTGCCAGCAGCTTGTCTAGCACATCCTACAATGAGCAGTTCTTC.

This chain links TRBV5-1 with TRBJ2-1, with TRBD2 identical over 7 bases. The junction had 3 bases not matched to a gene; V was cut back by 0 bases and J by 6 bases. The CDR3 is made up of 14 amino acids. The germline CDR1 and CDR2 sequences are SGHRS and YFSETQ. The DNA of the CDR3 is TGCGCCAGCAGCTTGGATCCGGGGGGCAATGAGCAGTTCTTC. It encodes CASSLDPGGNEQFF.

The gene calls are TRBV5-1 and TRBJ2-7, with TRBD1 identical over 8 bases. The germline V gene encodes CDR1 SGHRS and CDR2 YFSETQ. Trimming at V came to 0 bases and at J to 3 bases, leaving 8 bases not matched to a gene. This CDR3 contains 16 residues. The CDR3 DNA sequence: TGCGCCAGCAGCTTGGGGACAGGGAATATGGTCTACGAGCAGTACTTC. Encoded protein: CASSLGTGNMVYEQYF.

The chain has TRBV6-5 and TRBJ2-7; weak D call: TRBD1 (6 bases). Germline V gene data show CDR1 as MNHEY and CDR2 as SVGAGI. Trimming took 5 bases from V and 2 from J, leaving 7 bases between them. CDR3 length equals 12 residues. The CDR3 DNA reads TGTGCCAGCAGTAACAGGGCCTACGAGCAGTACTTC. Translating gives CASSNRAYEQYF.

This sequence joins TRBV30 and TRBJ1-3; a possible D gene is TRBD1 (5 bases). CDR3 length equals 14 residues. Between the trimmed V and J ends, which lost 4 bases and 6 bases, there was a span of 16 bases. In germline, CDR1 is GTSNPN, CDR2 SVGIG (reference sequence). The CDR3 region has the DNA TGTGCCTGGAAAGCTCCTGGGGCTTTAAACACCATATATTTT. This codes for CAWKAPGALNTIYF.

The genes are TRBV7-3 and TRBJ2-5; 7 bases match TRBD1. With 4 bases clipped from V and 5 bases from J, the junction kept 7 bases outside the gene matches. The CDR3 sequence is 14 residues long. Germline values: CDR1 SGHTA, CDR2 FQGTGA. This CDR3 reads CASSSQGVGETQYF. CDR3 nucleotide sequence: TGTGCCAGCAGCTCCCAGGGGGTTGGGGAGACCCAGTACTTC. Supplemented by reference TRBV7-3 and TRBJ2-5, the full variable domain reads GAGVSQTPSNKVTEKGKYVELRCDPISGHTALYWYRQSLGQGPEFLIYFQGTGAADDSGLPNDRFFAVRPEGSVSTLKIQRTERGDSAVYLCASSSQGVGETQYFGPGTRLLVL.

This chain connects TRBV4-2 to TRBJ2-5; the D is unclear. The germline V gene encodes CDR1 LGHNA and CDR2 YNFKEQ. CDR3 length: 12 amino acids. With 1 base removed from V and 5 bases from J, the gap between germline ends came to 5 bases. CDR3 sequence (DNA): TGTGCCAGCAGCCAAGGTCGGGAGACCCAGTACTTC. It is translated as CASSQGRETQYF.

Remarks on this clone: At the DNA level, this CDR3 is encoded by other sequences in the same sample as well. The V gene is TRBV28, the J gene TRBJ2-7; 7 positions match TRBD1. This CDR3 comprises 13 residues. With V trimmed by 9 bases and J by 2 bases, 7 bases remained unmatched. CDR1 is MDHEN and CDR2 is SYDVKM in the germline V gene. The CDR3 region is CASSPGQTYEQYF. The CDR3 bases are TGTGCCAGTAGTCCGGGACAGACCTACGAGCAGTACTTC.

The chain carries TRBV6-1 and TRBJ2-5; no clear D gene. CDR3 length equals 13 residues. The V gene's germline CDR1 is MNHNS and CDR2 SASEGT. V lost 2 bases to trimming and J lost 2 bases, with 6 bases between them. CDR3 loop: CASSEMGQETQYF. The CDR3 DNA is TGTGCCAGCAGTGAAATGGGGCAAGAGACCCAGTACTTC.

This clone was detected a few times. The chain links TRBV5-5 to TRBJ1-1; no definite D call. Trimming left V 5 bases short and J 1 base short, with 9 bases between. CDR3 size: 13 residues. Per the germline V gene, CDR1 is SGHKS and CDR2 is YYEKEE (reference sequence). Here the CDR3 DNA reads TGTGCCAGCAGTGAAGGATGGAACACTGAAGCTTTCTTT. Its translation: CASSEGWNTEAFF.

The chain carries TRBV5-1 and TRBJ2-7; 8 positions agree with TRBD2. The CDR3 runs 13 residues. Germline V gene sequence: CDR1 SGHRS, CDR2 YFSETQ. V gave up 3 bases and J gave up 5 bases; unmatched junction bases: 4. For the CDR3, the DNA is TGCGCCAGCAGCTCGCCCGGGGGGGACGAGCAGTACTTC. As protein: CASSSPGGDEQYF. Based on the CDR3 plus reference TRBV5-1 and TRBJ2-7, the full variable domain is KAGVTQTPRYLIKTRGQQVTLSCSPISGHRSVSWYQQTPGQGLQFLFEYFSETQRNKGNFPGRFSGRQFSNSRSEMNVSTLELGDSALYLCASSSPGGDEQYFGPGTRLTVT.

V and J are TRBV6-5 and TRBJ1-4; D gene uncertain. Trimming pared 6 bases from V and 7 bases from J, leaving 15 bases between. CDR1 MNHEY and CDR2 SVGAGI come from the germline V gene. The CDR3 is 14 amino acids. The CDR3 region has the DNA TGTGCCAGCAGCCTGACAAAGGGAATTGAAAAACTGTTTTTT. It specifies CASSLTKGIEKLFF.

About this clone: Other DNA sequences of this sample code for an identical CDR3. V and J are TRBV29-1 and TRBJ2-1; 9 bases fit TRBD1. The CDR3 runs 13 residues. Germline V gene sequence: CDR1 SQVTM, CDR2 ANQGSEA. Unmatched junction bases numbered 3, after V lost 6 bases and J lost 3 bases. For the CDR3, the DNA is TGCAGCGTCGAGGGACAGGGCTACAATGAGCAGTTCTTC. Amino acid sequence: CSVEGQGYNEQFF.

This clone showed up just a few times. The V and J genes are TRBV28 and TRBJ2-5, with TRBD2 matching over 14 bases. CDR1 is MDHEN and CDR2 is SYDVKM in the germline V gene. Trimming removed 7 bases from V and 5 bases from J; junction bases left unmatched: 6. CDR3 length: 15 residues. CDR3 nucleotides: TGTGCCAGCATTGGGGGACTAGCGGGAGTTGAGACCCAGTACTTC. It is translated as CASIGGLAGVETQYF. Full variable domain (missing parts from reference TRBV28 and TRBJ2-5): DVKVTQSSRYLVKRTGEKVFLECVQDMDHENMFWYRQDPGLGLRLIYFSYDVKMKEKGDIPEGYSVSREKKERFSLILESASTNQTSMYLCASIGGLAGVETQYFGPGTRLLVL.

The rearrangement links TRBV29-1 to TRBJ1-2; 7 nucleotides line up with TRBD1. The CDR3 sequence is 13 residues long. Per germline, CDR1 SQVTM and CDR2 ANQGSEA. J was trimmed by 3 bases and V by 7 bases; bases with no gene match: 8. CDR3 in DNA: TGCAGCGATAAGACAGGGCTGTACTATGGCTACACCTTC. Its protein is CSDKTGLYYGYTF.

The chain links TRBV5-5 to TRBJ2-1; 13 bases align to TRBD2. The CDR3 is 15 residues long. The trim removed 4 bases at V and 4 bases at J, leaving 2 bases unmatched. The germline V gene has CDR1 SGHKS and CDR2 YYEKEE (reference sequence). DNA for the CDR3: TGTGCCAGCAGCGTGGGACTAGCGGGATACAATGAGCAGTTCTTC. Translation gives CASSVGLAGYNEQFF.

J is TRBJ2-5 and V is TRBV6-5; 7 bases fit TRBD2. Germline lookup yields CDR1 MNHEY and CDR2 SVGAGI. The CDR3 is made up of 13 amino acids. V lost 7 bases and J lost 5; bases outside the gene matches: 7. CDR3 residues: CASNSAGVETQYF. CDR3 sequence (DNA): TGTGCCAGCAATTCGGCGGGAGTGGAGACCCAGTACTTC.